The next 29 T cell receptor beta chains were all read from a single sample in a study of blood T cell repertoires in COVID-19. Profiling relied on immunoSEQ multiplex PCR, and the TCRdb table lists in-frame clones only, not all of them. The sample has about 160,000 clones; approximately 90% are singletons. The sample consisted of peripheral blood. The receptors shown here come from a woman aged 55 to 70 who had recovered from COVID-19.

The V gene is TRBV4-2, the J gene TRBJ2-7; 8 positions agree with TRBD1. The CDR3 has 16 amino acids. From germline, CDR1 is LGHNA and CDR2 YNFKEQ. Germline trimming cut 1 base from V and 1 base from J; bases unmatched to any gene: 6. The DNA for the CDR3 is TGTGCCAGCAGCCAAGTTCAACAGGGGGGTTCCTACGAGCAGTACTTC. Amino acid sequence: CASSQVQQGGSYEQYF.

The V gene is TRBV5-1, the J gene TRBJ2-7; D remains ambiguous. The V end was cut by 4 bases, the J end by 5 bases, with 7 bases between. CDR1 SGHRS and CDR2 YFSETQ come from the germline V gene. The CDR3 is 11 residues long. The CDR3 protein is CASSLSDEQYF. The CDR3, as DNA: TGCGCCAGCAGCCTATCCGACGAGCAGTACTTC.

The chain links TRBV2 to TRBJ1-2, with TRBD1 matching over 9 bases. CDR1 is SNHLY, CDR2 FYNNEI, per germline. This CDR3 comprises 13 residues. J was trimmed by 6 bases and V by 6 bases; bases with no gene match: 5. The CDR3 nucleotides read TGTGCCAGCAGAGCGGGACAGGGTAATGGCTACACCTTC. Its protein product is CASRAGQGNGYTF. The variable domain in full, completed from reference TRBV2 and TRBJ1-2, reads EPEVTQTPSHQVTQMGQEVILRCVPISNHLYFYWYRQILGQKVEFLVSFYNNEISEKSEIFDDQFSVERPDGSNFTLKIRSTKLEDSAMYFCASRAGQGNGYTFGSGTRLTVV.

This chain connects TRBV7-6 to TRBJ1-1; TRBD1 aligns across 7 bases. The CDR3 is 17 amino acids. After removal of 0 bases from V and 3 bases from J, the junction contained 10 bases not matched to a gene. The germline V gene has CDR1 SGHVS and CDR2 FNYEAQ. The CDR3 spells CASSLARHRGLYTEAFF. In DNA form, the CDR3 reads TGTGCCAGCAGCTTAGCGCGGCATAGGGGGCTTTACACTGAAGCTTTCTTT.

The genes are TRBV28 and TRBJ2-3; D might be TRBD2 (6 bases). Germline assignment: CDR1 MDHEN and CDR2 SYDVKM. The CDR3 sequence is 16 residues long. V was shortened by 6 bases and J by 3 bases, with 19 bases between the two germline ends. DNA of the CDR3: TGTGCCAGCAGCCCGGGGGACGCCGGCGGGACAGATACGCAGTATTTT. This encodes CASSPGDAGGTDTQYF.

The chain recombines TRBV28 with TRBJ2-3, with D maybe TRBD1 (6 bases). The CDR3 loop spans 20 amino acids. Germline lookup yields CDR1 MDHEN and CDR2 SYDVKM. Deletions cut 6 bases from V and 3 bases from J, with 31 bases between. The CDR3: CASSPFVGIQTGFPTDTQYF. CDR3 in DNA: TGTGCCAGCAGCCCGTTCGTCGGCATCCAAACAGGGTTTCCAACAGATACGCAGTATTTT.

V gene TRBV19 combines with J gene TRBJ1-6, with TRBD1 identical over 7 bases. Germline V gene sequence: CDR1 LNHDA, CDR2 SQIVND (reference sequence). J was trimmed by 11 bases and V by 6 bases; bases with no gene match: 10. The CDR3 consists of 14 residues. CDR3 sequence: CASSTLQGMAPLHF. CDR3 DNA sequence: TGTGCCAGTAGCACTCTACAGGGGATGGCACCCCTCCACTTT.

The rearrangement uses TRBV3-1 (or the pseudogene TRBV3-2) and TRBJ2-5; TRBD2 aligns across 10 bases. V lost 5 bases, J lost 0 bases, and 3 bases stayed unmatched. The CDR3 length is 15 residues. Germline lookup yields CDR1 LGHDT and CDR2 YNNKEL (reference sequence). DNA of the CDR3: TGTGCCAGCAGCGATAGCGGGGGGTACCAAGAGACCCAGTACTTC. Its protein is CASSDSGGYQETQYF.

In its sample, this clone was seen once. CDR3 region: CSASGGGFMNTEAFF. The CDR3 DNA reads as TGCAGTGCTAGTGGCGGGGGATTCATGAACACTGAAGCTTTCTTT. The chain carries TRBV20-1 and TRBJ1-1, with D perhaps TRBD1 (5 bases). Germline CDR1 and CDR2: DFQATT and SNEGSKA (reference sequence). The CDR3 loop spans 15 amino acids. The V end was cut by 3 bases, the J end by 0 bases, with 14 bases between.

V gene TRBV11-2 combines with J gene TRBJ2-7; 7 nucleotides match TRBD1. Trimming took 4 bases from V and 4 from J; bases not matched to a gene: 7. The CDR3 loop spans 14 amino acids. Per the germline V gene, CDR1 is SGHAT and CDR2 is FQNNGV. CDR3 coding DNA: TGTGCCAGCAGCTCCATGGACAGGACGTACGAGCAGTACTTC. This sequence encodes CASSSMDRTYEQYF.

The chain carries TRBV6-5 and TRBJ2-1; TRBD1 agrees at 7 bases. The ends lost 6 bases at V and 4 bases at J; junction bases unmatched: 9. CDR1 is MNHEY, CDR2 SVGAGI, per germline. The CDR3 loop spans 15 amino acids. CDR3 residues: CASSFRPGQYNEQFF. CDR3 DNA: TGTGCCAGCAGCTTCAGACCGGGACAGTACAATGAGCAGTTCTTC.

This clone was observed a single time. V gene TRBV9 combines with J gene TRBJ1-2; TRBD1 agrees at 7 bases. The CDR3 extends over 13 amino acids. In germline, CDR1 is SGDLS, CDR2 YYNGEE. V shed 3 bases, J shed 13 bases, and the junction held 12 bases outside the gene matches. CDR3 sequence: CASSANDRAVSTF. The CDR3 nucleotides read TGTGCCAGCAGCGCGAACGACAGGGCCGTATCCACCTTC.

This chain connects TRBV5-1 to TRBJ1-1, with D possibly being TRBD1 (5 bases). The V end was cut by 0 bases, the J end by 4 bases, with 10 bases between. The CDR3 runs to 14 residues. Germline lookup yields CDR1 SGHRS and CDR2 YFSETQ. The CDR3 DNA reads TGCGCCAGCAGCTTGGGGGGCATGGGCACTGAAGCTTTCTTT. Encoded protein: CASSLGGMGTEAFF.

The genes are TRBV7-9 and TRBJ2-7; D is uncertain. The CDR3 consists of 13 residues. V lost 5 bases and J lost 1, with 9 bases in between. Germline V gives CDR1 SEHNR, CDR2 FQNEAQ (reference sequence). DNA of the CDR3: TGTGCCAGCAGCCTCCGAGTTTCCTACGAGCAGTACTTC. It specifies CASSLRVSYEQYF.

The chain uses TRBV24-1 and TRBJ1-1; 7 bases map to TRBD1. J lost 1 base, V lost 4 bases, and 5 bases had no gene match. Germline lookup yields CDR1 KGHDR and CDR2 SFDVKD. The CDR3 loop spans 15 amino acids. CDR3 residues: CATSDPRTGNTEAFF. In DNA, the CDR3 is TGTGCCACCAGTGACCCAAGGACAGGGAACACTGAAGCTTTCTTT.

The chain is built from TRBV6-5 and TRBJ2-3; no clear D. The germline V and J ends were trimmed by 6 bases and 4 bases, with 5 bases remaining between them. The CDR3 has 11 residues. Germline V CDR1 and CDR2: MNHEY, SVGAGI. The CDR3: CASSLADTQYF. CDR3 DNA: TGTGCCAGCAGCCTCGCAGATACGCAGTATTTT.

The rearrangement uses TRBV9 and TRBJ1-1, with D possibly matching TRBD1 (5 bases). Trimming left V 0 bases short and J 0 bases short, with 12 bases between. The germline V gene encodes CDR1 SGDLS and CDR2 YYNGEE. This CDR3 spans 16 amino acids. CDR3 sequence reads: CASSVGQGLVNTEAFF. The CDR3 bases are TGTGCCAGCAGCGTAGGTCAGGGCCTTGTGAACACTGAAGCTTTCTTT.

The V and J genes are TRBV4-1 and TRBJ2-2; 7 bases fit TRBD2. Germline V gives CDR1 MGHRA, CDR2 YSYEKL. This CDR3 comprises 17 residues. The trim removed 5 bases at V and 5 bases at J, leaving 14 bases unmatched. CDR3 in DNA: TGCGCCAGCAGCTCCCCCCCCGAGACCGGGGGGACCGGGGAGCTGTTTTTT. The encoded protein is CASSSPPETGGTGELFF.

The V gene is TRBV4-1, the J gene TRBJ2-3; the D gene is possibly TRBD2 (5 bases). Trimming stripped 5 bases from V and 0 bases from J, with 15 bases between. Germline CDR1 is MGHRA and CDR2 is YSYEKL. The CDR3 sequence is 16 residues long. As DNA, the CDR3 is TGCGCCAGCAGCGGTTGGGTGGACTTGAGCACAGATACGCAGTATTTT. It translates to CASSGWVDLSTDTQYF.

This clone was seen a few times. The chain joins TRBV4-1 to TRBJ1-6; 7 bases are a match to TRBD1. The J segment lost 15 bases and the V segment lost 4 bases, leaving 3 bases of the junction unmatched. Germline CDR1 MGHRA, CDR2 YSYEKL. The CDR3 is 11 residues long. CDR3 loop: CASSLGTDLHF. The CDR3 DNA reads as TGCGCCAGCAGCCTTGGGACAGACCTCCACTTT.

This clone was recorded a few times. The chain combines TRBV3-1 (or the pseudogene TRBV3-2) with TRBJ1-1; D perhaps matches TRBD1 (5 bases). Germline CDR1 is LGHDT and CDR2 is YNNKEL (reference sequence). CDR3 length equals 13 residues. V was cut by 5 bases and J by 5 bases, with 12 bases left in between. In nucleotides, the CDR3 is TGTGCCAGCAGCTTAGGGGTTTGGACTGAAGCTTTCTTT. Protein product: CASSLGVWTEAFF.

The rearrangement uses TRBV3-1 (or the pseudogene TRBV3-2) and TRBJ1-4, with D possibly being TRBD1 (5 bases). Germline CDR1 reads LGHDT; CDR2 reads YNNKEL (reference sequence). V lost 8 bases, J lost 4 bases, and 8 bases lay in between. This CDR3 has 12 residues. The CDR3 region is CASRRGNEKLFF. As DNA, the CDR3 is TGTGCCAGCCGGAGGGGTAATGAAAAACTGTTTTTT.

The chain has TRBV24-1 and TRBJ2-7, with 10 bases that match TRBD1. The germline V gene encodes CDR1 KGHDR and CDR2 SFDVKD. V dropped 5 bases and J dropped 4; count of bases not matched to a gene: 7. This CDR3 is 15 amino acids long. The CDR3 loop reads CATSGRQGALYEQYF. CDR3 DNA: TGTGCCACCAGTGGACGACAGGGGGCCTTATACGAGCAGTACTTC.

With respect to this clone: In the same sample, other DNA sequences code for this CDR3. The genes are TRBV27 and TRBJ2-7; D remains unclear. The CDR3 is 11 residues long. Germline CDR1 MNHEY, CDR2 SMNVEV (reference sequence). Trimming pared 5 bases from V and 3 bases from J, leaving 5 bases between. In DNA form, the CDR3 reads TGTGCCAGCAGTCCCGGCTACGAGCAGTACTTC. Translating gives CASSPGYEQYF.

The chain is built from TRBV6-4 and TRBJ2-5; 10 bases agree with TRBD2. Germline CDR1 and CDR2: MRHNA and SNTAGT. With V trimmed by 3 bases and J by 4 bases, 5 bases remained unmatched. This CDR3 has 15 amino acids. The CDR3 coding sequence is TGTGCCAGCAGTGAAGGAGCGGGGGGGCCAGAGACCCAGTACTTC. Amino acids: CASSEGAGGPETQYF.

The V call is TRBV12-3 or TRBV12-4, the J call TRBJ1-2; no reliable D call. This CDR3 contains 13 residues. V was cut by 5 bases and J by 0 bases, with 7 bases left in between. CDR3 nucleotides: TGTGCCAGCAGTCTACAGACTAACTATGGCTACACCTTC. As protein: CASSLQTNYGYTF.

The gene calls are TRBV10-2 and TRBJ2-1, with D tentatively TRBD1 (5 bases). V was cut by 3 bases and J by 4 bases, with 13 bases left in between. Germline CDR1 is WSHSY and CDR2 is SAAADI. The CDR3 sequence is 15 residues long. The CDR3 reads CASSDQAGWYNEQFF. The CDR3 bases are TGCGCCAGCAGTGATCAGGCAGGGTGGTACAATGAGCAGTTCTTC.

The rearrangement uses TRBV19 and TRBJ2-5; 9 bases are a match to TRBD1. This CDR3 is built from 13 residues. V was clipped by 6 bases and J by 13 bases; unmatched bases: 12. Per the germline V gene, CDR1 is LNHDA and CDR2 is SQIVND (reference sequence). CDR3 loop: CASSLTGTGNMYF. CDR3 sequence (DNA): TGTGCCAGTAGCCTAACCGGGACAGGGAATATGTACTTC.

Written as DNA, the CDR3 is TGTGCCAGCTTACCCGGACAGGGCCTAATCCTCAGTCAGTACTTC. Translating gives CASLPGQGLILSQYF. The chain employs TRBV6-5 and TRBJ2-7; the match to TRBD1 covers 8 bases. The CDR3 is 15 residues long. J gave up 10 bases and V 8 bases, and 19 bases lay outside the gene matches. Germline V gene sequence: CDR1 MNHEY, CDR2 SVGAGI.